Described below is a single T cell receptor beta chain sequence and its context. This clonotype was picked up a small number of times. The clone's antigen remains unknown. No base quality values were provided; no much bigger clone lies one nucleotide off. These data originate in a study of identical twins (dated by TCRdb to the mid-2010s). At the level of the whole study: To test whether fetal clonotypes persist, this study deep-sequenced TCR alpha and beta repertoires from monozygotic twins, from unrelated adults of various ages, and from cord blood. To rule out contamination, replicate twin experiments were performed at different times with different library preparation protocols.

The paper's findings and limits, for the study overall: Because the same donors could not be followed over many years, conclusions were based on cross-sectional statistical analysis. Compared with coincidental sharing between unrelated individuals, out-of-frame TCR alpha sequences shared between twins showed an excess of sequences with low generation probability. Fewer insertions were carried by abundant cord blood beta clonotypes, a similar but weaker trend appeared in young adult naive repertoires, and no such trend appeared in memory repertoires. Invariant T cells such as MAIT and iNKT could partly confound zero-insertion analyses, although diverse VJ usage argued against such confounding for most clonotypes. In monozygotic twins, recombination models systematically underestimated out-of-frame TCR alpha sharing, but the models matched the sharing seen between unrelated individuals. The excess sharing between twins in beta out-of-frame sequences was weaker because fewer shared sequences reduced the signal-to-noise ratio.

Library preparation was by 5' RACE. Sequenced using an Illumina HiSeq 2000. A universal primer binding site was introduced by template switching, and a unique molecular identifier was present in the final cDNA, enabling accurate counting of TCR cDNA molecules. Specific primers in the conserved constant-segment region were used to synthesize first-strand cDNA for TCR alpha and beta chains. To control for contamination, every cDNA library was double barcoded, receiving both a SMART-Mk sample barcode and Illumina barcodes. TruSeq adapter sequences along with Illumina sample barcodes were introduced in two successive PCR steps. Sequencing of the TCR alpha and beta cDNA libraries was done on the Illumina HiSeq platform using custom primers. Per the source publication's procedure: MiGEC was used to process raw reads and extract unique molecular identifiers, and MiXCR was used to find CDR3 positions. Recombination models were inferred per individual with the repgenHMM and IGoR tools using an EM algorithm. The tcR package in R was used for shared clonotype analysis, with sharing normalized by the product of cloneset sizes. To study raw recombination without the effects of thymic and clonal selection, out-of-frame nonproductive sequences were analyzed. The raw public data were reprocessed by TCRdb itself: fastp quality trimming at Q25, MiXCR clonotype calling, in-frame beta chains only. Entries that share a CDR3 protein sequence are merged under the most common genes and DNA. The V and J calls come from TCRdb's annotation, not from the publication. For this sample the table gives around 510,000 distinct CDR3 sequences, of which 13% to 15% were detected only once. Clones ranked in the top ten supply 0.95% to 1% of the sample.

Every donor was a healthy Caucasian. Three pairs of female monozygotic twins, all aged about 18 to 30 years, made up the twin cohort. Positive isolation kits from Invitrogen were used to isolate CD4+ and CD8+ T cell populations. Separately, the same data were catalogued under a study of yellow fever vaccine responses in identical twins. The second paper states: According to the authors, the vaccine-induced T cell response in identical twins seemed to be partly convergent and partly specific to each individual. The study precisely tracked vaccine-responding T cell clones in identical twins.

Sequences were obtained from CD4+ T cells sorted from blood. The receptor comes from a woman aged 18-29 years in good health.

The sequence in DNA is TGCGCCAGCAGCTTGGGGTCTACCAGCACAGATACGCAGTATTTT. Its translation reads: CASSLGSTSTDTQYF. The rearranged segments are TRBV5-1 and TRBJ2-3; no D gene is confidently identified. V sheds 0 bases and J sheds 0 bases, leaving 8 bases between their ends. From the cysteine up to the phenylalanine, the CDR3 has a length of 15 residues. The sequence is cut down to CDR3 DNA, 45 bases in frame from base 1. The germline V gene gives CDR1 as SGHRS and CDR2 as YFSETQ.